This T cell receptor (beta chain) was observed in a study of CD8+CD57+ T cells in acquired aplastic anemia. Study-level information: CD4+ and CD8+ cells, once sorted, gave DNA averaging 3.2 ug. Study-level results: The number of CD8+ CDR3 sequences shared by patients and controls was 25 to 35.

Turning to this clonotype: Its antigen is unidentified.

TCR beta VDJ and CDR3 profiles were obtained from a genomic DNA template. TCRdb analysed the reads with MiXCR anew, one entry per CDR3 protein. The sample has around 180,000 distinct CDR3 sequences, under 70% seen once. CDR1 KGHDR and CDR2 SFDVKD come from the germline V gene. The CDR3 has 12 amino acids. The V end lost 7 bases, the J end lost 4 bases, and 10 bases lay between the germline ends. The V and J genes are TRBV24-1 and TRBJ2-7; perhaps TRBD1 as D (6 bases). This receptor was obtained from a human donor with severe aplastic anemia or a healthy control (not recorded which). The sequencing input was sorted CD4+, CD8+, or CD8+CD57+ T cells (not recorded which) from PBMCs. The CDR3 sequence is CATSYTGYEQYF. The CDR3 bases are TGTGCCACCAGCTATACAGGGTACGAGCAGTACTTC.